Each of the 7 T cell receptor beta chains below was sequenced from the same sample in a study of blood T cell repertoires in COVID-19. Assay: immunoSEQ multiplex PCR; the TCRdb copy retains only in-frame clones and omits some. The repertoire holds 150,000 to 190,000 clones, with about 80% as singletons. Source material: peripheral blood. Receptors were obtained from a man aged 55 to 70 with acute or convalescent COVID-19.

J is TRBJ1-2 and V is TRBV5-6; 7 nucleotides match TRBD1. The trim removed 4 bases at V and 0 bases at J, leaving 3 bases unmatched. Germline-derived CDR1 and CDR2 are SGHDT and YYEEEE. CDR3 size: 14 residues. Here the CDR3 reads CASSTQGANYGYTF. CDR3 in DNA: TGTGCCAGCAGCACTCAGGGGGCTAACTATGGCTACACCTTC.

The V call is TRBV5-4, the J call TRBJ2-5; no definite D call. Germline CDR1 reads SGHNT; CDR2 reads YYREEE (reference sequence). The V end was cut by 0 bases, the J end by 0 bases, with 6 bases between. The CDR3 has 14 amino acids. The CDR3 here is CASSLVDYQETQYF. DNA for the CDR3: TGTGCCAGCAGCTTGGTAGACTACCAAGAGACCCAGTACTTC.

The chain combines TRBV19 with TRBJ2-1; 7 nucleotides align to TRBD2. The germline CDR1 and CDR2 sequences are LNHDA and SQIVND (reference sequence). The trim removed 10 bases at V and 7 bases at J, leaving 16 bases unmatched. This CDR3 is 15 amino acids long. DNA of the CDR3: TGTGCCACCGCCGGGTGGAGGGCGGGAGTTAATGAGCAGTTCTTC. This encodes CATAGWRAGVNEQFF.

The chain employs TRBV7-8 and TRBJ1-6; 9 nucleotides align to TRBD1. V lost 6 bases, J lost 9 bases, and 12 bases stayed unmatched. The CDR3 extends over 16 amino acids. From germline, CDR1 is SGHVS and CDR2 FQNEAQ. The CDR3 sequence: CASRLGDRGGGSPLHF. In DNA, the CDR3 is TGTGCCAGCAGGCTGGGCGACAGGGGGGGTGGTTCACCCCTCCACTTT.

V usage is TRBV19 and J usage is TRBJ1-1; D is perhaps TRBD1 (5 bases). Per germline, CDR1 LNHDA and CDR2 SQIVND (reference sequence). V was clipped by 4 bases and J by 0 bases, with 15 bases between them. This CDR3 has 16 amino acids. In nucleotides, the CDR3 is TGTGCCAGTAGTAGCGGGGCAGGGAGGATGAACACTGAAGCTTTCTTT. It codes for CASSSGAGRMNTEAFF.

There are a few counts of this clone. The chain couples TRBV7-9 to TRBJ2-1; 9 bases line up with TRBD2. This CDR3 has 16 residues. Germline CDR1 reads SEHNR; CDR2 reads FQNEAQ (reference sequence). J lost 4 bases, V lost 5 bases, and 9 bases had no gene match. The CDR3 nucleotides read TGTGCCAGCAGCGTAGGAAGACTAGCGGCTTACAATGAGCAGTTCTTC. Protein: CASSVGRLAAYNEQFF.

CDR3 sequence (DNA): TGTGCCAGCAGCCTCTCGACAGGGAACACTGAAGCTTTCTTT. Amino acids: CASSLSTGNTEAFF. This chain connects TRBV4-2 to TRBJ1-1; tentative D call: TRBD1 (6 bases). This CDR3 contains 14 residues. Germline CDR1 and CDR2: LGHNA and YNFKEQ. Trimming cost V 4 bases and J 1 base, with 10 bases left between them.